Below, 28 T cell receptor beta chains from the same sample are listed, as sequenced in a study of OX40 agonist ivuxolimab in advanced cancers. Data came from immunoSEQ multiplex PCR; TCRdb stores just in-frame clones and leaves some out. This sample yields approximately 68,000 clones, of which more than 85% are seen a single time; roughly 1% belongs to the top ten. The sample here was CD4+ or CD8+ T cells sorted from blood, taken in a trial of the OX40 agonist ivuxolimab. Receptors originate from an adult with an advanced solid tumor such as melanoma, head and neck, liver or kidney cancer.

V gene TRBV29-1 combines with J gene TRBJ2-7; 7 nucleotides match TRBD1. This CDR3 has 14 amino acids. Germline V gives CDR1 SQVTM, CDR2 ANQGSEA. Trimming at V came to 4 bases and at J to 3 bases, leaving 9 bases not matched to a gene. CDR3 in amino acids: CSVGGAGGSYEQYF. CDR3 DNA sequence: TGCAGCGTTGGAGGGGCAGGGGGAAGCTACGAGCAGTACTTC.

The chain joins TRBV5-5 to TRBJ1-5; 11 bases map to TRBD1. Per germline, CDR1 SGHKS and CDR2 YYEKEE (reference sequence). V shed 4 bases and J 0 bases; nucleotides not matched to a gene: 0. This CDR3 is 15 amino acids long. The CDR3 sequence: CASSGTGGSNQPQHF. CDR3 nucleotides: TGTGCCAGCAGCGGGACAGGGGGTAGCAATCAGCCCCAGCATTTT.

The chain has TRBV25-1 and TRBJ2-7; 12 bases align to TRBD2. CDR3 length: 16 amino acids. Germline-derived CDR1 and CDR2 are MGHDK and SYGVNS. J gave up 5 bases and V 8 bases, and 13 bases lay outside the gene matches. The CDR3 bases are TGTGCCAGCCCCGACCAATCTACTAGCGGGGGGAACGAGCAGTACTTC. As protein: CASPDQSTSGGNEQYF.

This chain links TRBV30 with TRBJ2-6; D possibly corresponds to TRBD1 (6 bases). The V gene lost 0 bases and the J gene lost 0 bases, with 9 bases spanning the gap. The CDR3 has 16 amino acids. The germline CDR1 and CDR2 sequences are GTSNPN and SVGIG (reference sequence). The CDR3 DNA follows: TGTGCCTGGAGTGTACAGGGTCTCTCTGGGGCCAACGTCCTGACTTTC. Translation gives CAWSVQGLSGANVLTF.

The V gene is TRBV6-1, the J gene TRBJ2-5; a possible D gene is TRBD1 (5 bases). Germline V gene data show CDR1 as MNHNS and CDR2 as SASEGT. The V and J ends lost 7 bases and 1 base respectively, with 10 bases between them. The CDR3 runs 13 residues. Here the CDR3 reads CASKDNPQETQYF. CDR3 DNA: TGTGCCAGCAAGGACAACCCCCAAGAGACCCAGTACTTC.

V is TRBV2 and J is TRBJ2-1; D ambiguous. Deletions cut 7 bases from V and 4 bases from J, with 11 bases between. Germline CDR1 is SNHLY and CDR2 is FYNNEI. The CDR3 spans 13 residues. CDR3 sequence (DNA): TGTGCCAGCAAGGCGAGTGTATACAATGAGCAGTTCTTC. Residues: CASKASVYNEQFF.

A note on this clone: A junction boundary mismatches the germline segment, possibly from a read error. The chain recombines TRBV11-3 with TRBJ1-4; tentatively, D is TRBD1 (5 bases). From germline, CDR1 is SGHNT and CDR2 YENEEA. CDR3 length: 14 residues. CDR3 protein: CASSPGGLNGKLFF. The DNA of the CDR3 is TGTGCCAGCAGCCCGGGGGGACTGAATGGAAAACTGTTTTTT.

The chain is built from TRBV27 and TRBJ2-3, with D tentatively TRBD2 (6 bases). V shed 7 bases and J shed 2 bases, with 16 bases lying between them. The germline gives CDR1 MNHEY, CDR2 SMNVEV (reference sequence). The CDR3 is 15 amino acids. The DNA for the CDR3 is TGTGCCAGCACACTTAGGGGCGGGGTCACAGATACGCAGTATTTT. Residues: CASTLRGGVTDTQYF.

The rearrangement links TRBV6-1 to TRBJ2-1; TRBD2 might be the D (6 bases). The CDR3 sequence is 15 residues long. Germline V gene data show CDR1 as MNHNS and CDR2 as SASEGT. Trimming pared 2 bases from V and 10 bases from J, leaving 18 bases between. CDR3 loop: CASSEPPGLRREQFF. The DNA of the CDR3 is TGTGCCAGCAGTGAACCACCGGGACTCCGTCGGGAGCAGTTCTTC.

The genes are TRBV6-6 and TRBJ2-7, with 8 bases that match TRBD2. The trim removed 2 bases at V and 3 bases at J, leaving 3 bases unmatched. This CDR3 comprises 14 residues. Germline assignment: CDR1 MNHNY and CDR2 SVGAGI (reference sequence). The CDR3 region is CASSYRREVYEQYF. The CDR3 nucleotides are TGTGCCAGCAGTTACAGGCGGGAGGTCTACGAGCAGTACTTC.

CDR3: CASSRTTGNSCSGNTIYF. DNA for the CDR3: TGCGCCAGCAGTCGAACGACCGGCAACTCTTGCTCTGGAAACACCATATATTTT. The chain combines TRBV23-1 with TRBJ1-3; D remains ambiguous. TRBV23-1 is assigned to the ORF class and has an uncertain function. V was pared by 4 bases and J by 0 bases, with 19 bases between. The CDR3 loop spans 18 amino acids.

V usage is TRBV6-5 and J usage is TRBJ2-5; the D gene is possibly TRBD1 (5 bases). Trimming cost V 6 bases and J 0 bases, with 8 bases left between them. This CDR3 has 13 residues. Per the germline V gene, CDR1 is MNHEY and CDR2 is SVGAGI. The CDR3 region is CASRKGYQETQYF. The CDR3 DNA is TGTGCCAGCAGGAAGGGGTACCAAGAGACCCAGTACTTC.

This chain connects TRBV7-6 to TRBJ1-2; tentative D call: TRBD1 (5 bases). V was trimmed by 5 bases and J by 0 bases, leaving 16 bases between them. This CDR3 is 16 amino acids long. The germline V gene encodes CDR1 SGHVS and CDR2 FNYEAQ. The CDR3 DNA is TGTGCCAGCAGCCTTCTTAGGGGACCGACTAACTATGGCTACACCTTC. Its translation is CASSLLRGPTNYGYTF.

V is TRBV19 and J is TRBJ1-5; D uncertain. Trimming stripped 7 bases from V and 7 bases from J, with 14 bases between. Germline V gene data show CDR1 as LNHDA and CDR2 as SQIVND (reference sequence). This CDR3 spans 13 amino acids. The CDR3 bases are TGTGCCAGTACGGGCAGGTTGAGCCAGCCCCAGCATTTT. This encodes CASTGRLSQPQHF.

The CDR3: CASSYSSVSPLHF. The CDR3 nucleotides are TGTGCCAGCAGTTACTCAAGCGTATCACCCCTCCACTTT. This chain uses TRBV6-5 with TRBJ1-6; D gene ambiguous. CDR1 MNHEY and CDR2 SVGAGI come from the germline V gene. V lost 0 bases to trimming and J lost 10 bases, with 7 bases between them. The CDR3 runs to 13 residues.

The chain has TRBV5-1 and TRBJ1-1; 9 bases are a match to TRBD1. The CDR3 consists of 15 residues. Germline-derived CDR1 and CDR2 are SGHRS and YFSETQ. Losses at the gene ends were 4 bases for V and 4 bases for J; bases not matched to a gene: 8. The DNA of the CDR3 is TGCGCCAGCAGCCGTACGGGACAGGGAGGCACTGAAGCTTTCTTT. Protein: CASSRTGQGGTEAFF.

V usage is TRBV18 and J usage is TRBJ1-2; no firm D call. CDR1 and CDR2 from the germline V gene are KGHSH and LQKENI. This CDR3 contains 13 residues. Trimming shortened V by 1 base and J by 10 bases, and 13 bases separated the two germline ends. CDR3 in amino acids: CASSPRSGVDYTF. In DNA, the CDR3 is TGTGCCAGCTCACCACGGAGCGGAGTAGACTACACCTTC.

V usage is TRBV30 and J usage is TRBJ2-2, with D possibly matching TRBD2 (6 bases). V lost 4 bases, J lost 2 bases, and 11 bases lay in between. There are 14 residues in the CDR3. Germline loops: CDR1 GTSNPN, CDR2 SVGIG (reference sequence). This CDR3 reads CAWKWTTNTGELFF. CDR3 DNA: TGTGCCTGGAAGTGGACTACTAACACCGGGGAGCTGTTTTTT.

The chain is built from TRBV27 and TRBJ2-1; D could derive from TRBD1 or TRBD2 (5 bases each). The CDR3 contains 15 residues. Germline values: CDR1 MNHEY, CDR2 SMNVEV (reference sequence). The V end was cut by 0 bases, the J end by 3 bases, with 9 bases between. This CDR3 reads CASSLSGDLYNEQFF. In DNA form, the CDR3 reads TGTGCCAGCAGTTTATCCGGGGACCTCTACAATGAGCAGTTCTTC.

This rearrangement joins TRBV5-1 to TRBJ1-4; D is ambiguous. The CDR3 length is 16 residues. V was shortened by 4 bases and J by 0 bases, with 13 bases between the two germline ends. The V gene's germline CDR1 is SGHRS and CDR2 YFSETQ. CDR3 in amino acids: CASSQLTDSTNEKLFF. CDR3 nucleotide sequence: TGCGCCAGCAGCCAACTCACGGATTCAACTAATGAAAAACTGTTTTTT.

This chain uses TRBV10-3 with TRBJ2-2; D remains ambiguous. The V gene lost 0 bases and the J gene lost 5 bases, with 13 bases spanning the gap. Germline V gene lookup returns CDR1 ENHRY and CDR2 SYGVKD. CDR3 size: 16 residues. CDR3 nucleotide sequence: TGTGCCATCAGTGAGTCGAAAGGGATAACGACCGGGGAGCTGTTTTTT. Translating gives CAISESKGITTGELFF.

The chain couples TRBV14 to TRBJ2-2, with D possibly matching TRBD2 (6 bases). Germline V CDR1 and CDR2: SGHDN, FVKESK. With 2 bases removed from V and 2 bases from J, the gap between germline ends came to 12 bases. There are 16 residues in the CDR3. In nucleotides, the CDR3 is TGTGCCAGCAGCCAATCACTAGCTTCTAACACCGGGGAGCTGTTTTTT. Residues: CASSQSLASNTGELFF.

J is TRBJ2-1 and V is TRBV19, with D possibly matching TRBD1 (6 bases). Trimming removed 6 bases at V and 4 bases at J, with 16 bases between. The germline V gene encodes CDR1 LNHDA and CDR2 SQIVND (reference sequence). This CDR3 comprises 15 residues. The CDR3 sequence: CASRADRSIYNEQFF. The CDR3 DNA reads TGTGCCAGTAGGGCCGACAGGAGCATATACAATGAGCAGTTCTTC.

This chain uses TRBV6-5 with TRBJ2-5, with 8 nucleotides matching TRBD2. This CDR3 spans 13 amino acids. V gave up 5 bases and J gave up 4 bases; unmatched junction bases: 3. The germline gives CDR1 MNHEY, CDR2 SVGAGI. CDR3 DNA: TGTGCCAGCAGTCCGGGGGGGGGAGAGACCCAGTACTTC. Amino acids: CASSPGGGETQYF.

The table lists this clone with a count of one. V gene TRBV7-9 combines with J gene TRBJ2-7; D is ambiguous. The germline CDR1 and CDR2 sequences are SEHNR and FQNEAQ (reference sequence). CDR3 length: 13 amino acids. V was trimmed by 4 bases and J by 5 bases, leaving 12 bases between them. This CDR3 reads CASSSDPLNEQYF. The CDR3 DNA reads TGTGCCAGCAGCTCAGACCCTCTTAACGAGCAGTACTTC.

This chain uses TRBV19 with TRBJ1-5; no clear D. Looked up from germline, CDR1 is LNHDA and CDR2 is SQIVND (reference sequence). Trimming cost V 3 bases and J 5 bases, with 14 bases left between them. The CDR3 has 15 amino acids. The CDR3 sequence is CASSMMTGKDQPQHF. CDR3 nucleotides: TGTGCCAGTAGTATGATGACCGGGAAAGATCAGCCCCAGCATTTT.

The CDR3 protein is CASSLDTEGETQYF. CDR3 nucleotide sequence: TGCGCCAGCAGCTTGGACACCGAGGGAGAGACCCAGTACTTC. The V call is TRBV5-1, the J call TRBJ2-5; possibly TRBD2 for D (5 bases). Germline V lookup: CDR1 SGHRS, CDR2 YFSETQ. This CDR3 spans 14 amino acids. The V end was cut by 0 bases, the J end by 4 bases, with 10 bases between.

The CDR3 DNA is TGCAGGCGCAGGTACACTGAAGCTTTCTTT. Protein product: CRRRYTEAFF. V gene TRBV20-1 combines with J gene TRBJ1-1; no firm D call. Germline CDR1 and CDR2: DFQATT and SNEGSKA (reference sequence). The CDR3 consists of 10 residues.